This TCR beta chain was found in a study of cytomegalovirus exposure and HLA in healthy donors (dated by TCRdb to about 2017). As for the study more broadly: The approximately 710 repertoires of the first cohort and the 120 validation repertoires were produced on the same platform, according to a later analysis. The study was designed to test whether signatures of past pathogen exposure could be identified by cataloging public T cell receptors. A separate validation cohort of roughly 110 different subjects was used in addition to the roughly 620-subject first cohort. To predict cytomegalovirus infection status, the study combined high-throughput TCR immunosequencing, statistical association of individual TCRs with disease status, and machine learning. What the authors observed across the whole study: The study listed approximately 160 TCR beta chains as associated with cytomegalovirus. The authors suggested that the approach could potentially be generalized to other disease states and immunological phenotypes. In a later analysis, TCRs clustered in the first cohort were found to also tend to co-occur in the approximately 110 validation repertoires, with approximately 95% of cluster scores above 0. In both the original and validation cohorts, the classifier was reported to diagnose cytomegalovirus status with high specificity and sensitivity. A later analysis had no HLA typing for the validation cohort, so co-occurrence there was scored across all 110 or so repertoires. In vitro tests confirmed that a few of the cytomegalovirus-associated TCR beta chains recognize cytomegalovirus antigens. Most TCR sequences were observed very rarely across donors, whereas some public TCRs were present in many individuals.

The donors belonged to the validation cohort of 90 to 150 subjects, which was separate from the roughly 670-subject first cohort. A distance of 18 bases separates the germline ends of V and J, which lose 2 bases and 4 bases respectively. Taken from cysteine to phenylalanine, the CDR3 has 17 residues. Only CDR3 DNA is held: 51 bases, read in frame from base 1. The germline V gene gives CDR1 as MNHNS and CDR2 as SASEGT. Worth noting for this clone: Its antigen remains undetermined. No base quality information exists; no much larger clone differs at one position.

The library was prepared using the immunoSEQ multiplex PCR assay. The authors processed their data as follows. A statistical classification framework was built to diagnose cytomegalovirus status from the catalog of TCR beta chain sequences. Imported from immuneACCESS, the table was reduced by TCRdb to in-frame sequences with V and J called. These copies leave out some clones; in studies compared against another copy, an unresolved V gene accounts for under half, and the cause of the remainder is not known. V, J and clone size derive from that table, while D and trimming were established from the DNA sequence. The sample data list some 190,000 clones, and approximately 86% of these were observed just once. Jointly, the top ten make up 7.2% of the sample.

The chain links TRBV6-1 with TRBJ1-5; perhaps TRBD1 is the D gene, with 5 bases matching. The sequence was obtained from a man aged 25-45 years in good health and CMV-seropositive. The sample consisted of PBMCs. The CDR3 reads CASSESEGRDPNQPQHF. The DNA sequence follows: TGTGCCAGCAGTGAAAGTGAGGGCAGGGACCCGAATCAGCCCCAGCATTTT.